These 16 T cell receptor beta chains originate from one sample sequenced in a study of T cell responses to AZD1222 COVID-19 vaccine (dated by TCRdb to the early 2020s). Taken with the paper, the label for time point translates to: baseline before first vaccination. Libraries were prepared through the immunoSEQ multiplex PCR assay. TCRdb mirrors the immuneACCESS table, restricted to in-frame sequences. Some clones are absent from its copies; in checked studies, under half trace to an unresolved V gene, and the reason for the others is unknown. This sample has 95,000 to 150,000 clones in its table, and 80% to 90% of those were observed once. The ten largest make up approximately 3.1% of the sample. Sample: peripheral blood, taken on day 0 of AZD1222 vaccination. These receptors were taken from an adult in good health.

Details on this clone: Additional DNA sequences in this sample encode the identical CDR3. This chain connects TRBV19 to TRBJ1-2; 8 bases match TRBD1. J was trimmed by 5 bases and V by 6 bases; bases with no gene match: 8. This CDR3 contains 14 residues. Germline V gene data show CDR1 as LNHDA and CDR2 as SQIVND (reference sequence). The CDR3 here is CASSPGQGGYGYTF. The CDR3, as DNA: TGTGCCAGTAGCCCCGGACAGGGAGGATATGGCTACACCTTC.

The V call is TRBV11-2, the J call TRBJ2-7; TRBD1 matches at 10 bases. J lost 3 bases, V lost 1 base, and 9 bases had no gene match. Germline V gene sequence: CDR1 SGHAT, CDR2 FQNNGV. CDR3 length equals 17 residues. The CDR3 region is CASSLASGTGVGYEQYF. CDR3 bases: TGTGCCAGCAGCTTAGCCTCCGGGACAGGGGTTGGCTACGAGCAGTACTTC.

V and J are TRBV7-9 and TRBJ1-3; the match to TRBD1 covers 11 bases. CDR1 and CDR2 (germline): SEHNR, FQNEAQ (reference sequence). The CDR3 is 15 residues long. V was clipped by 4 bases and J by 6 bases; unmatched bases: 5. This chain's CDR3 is CASSSPGQGENTIYF. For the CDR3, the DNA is TGTGCCAGCAGCTCCCCGGGACAGGGGGAAAACACCATATATTTT.

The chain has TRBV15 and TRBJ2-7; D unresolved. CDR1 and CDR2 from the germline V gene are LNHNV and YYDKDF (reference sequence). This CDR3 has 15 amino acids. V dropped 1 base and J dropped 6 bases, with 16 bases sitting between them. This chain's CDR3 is CATSRGSRDSGEQYF. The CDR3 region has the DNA TGTGCCACCAGCAGAGGCTCTAGGGATTCCGGCGAGCAGTACTTC.

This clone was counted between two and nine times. The CDR3: CASSIPDRGPYEQYF. CDR3 nucleotides: TGTGCCAGCAGTATCCCAGACAGGGGTCCCTACGAGCAGTACTTC. This chain connects TRBV28 to TRBJ2-7; TRBD1 matches at 8 bases. The CDR3 sequence is 15 residues long. Germline CDR1 is MDHEN and CDR2 is SYDVKM. V lost 5 bases to trimming and J lost 2 bases; unmatched junction nucleotides: 8. Looking up the rest from reference TRBV28 and TRBJ2-7 gives the full variable domain: DVKVTQSSRYLVKRTGEKVFLECVQDMDHENMFWYRQDPGLGLRLIYFSYDVKMKEKGDIPEGYSVSREKKERFSLILESASTNQTSMYLCASSIPDRGPYEQYFGPGTRLTVT.

CDR3 in amino acids: CASRAGVNSPLHF. The CDR3 bases are TGTGCCAGTAGAGCCGGGGTGAATTCACCCCTCCACTTT. The chain links TRBV19 to TRBJ1-6, with D unresolved. Between the trimmed V and J ends, which lost 6 bases and 7 bases, there was a span of 10 bases. The germline CDR1 and CDR2 sequences are LNHDA and SQIVND (reference sequence). There are 13 residues in the CDR3. Based on the CDR3 plus reference TRBV19 and TRBJ1-6, the full variable domain is DGGITQSPKYLFRKEGQNVTLSCEQNLNHDAMYWYRQDPGQGLRLIYYSQIVNDFQKGDIAEGYSVSREKKESFPLTVTSAQKNPTAFYLCASRAGVNSPLHFGNGTRLTVT.

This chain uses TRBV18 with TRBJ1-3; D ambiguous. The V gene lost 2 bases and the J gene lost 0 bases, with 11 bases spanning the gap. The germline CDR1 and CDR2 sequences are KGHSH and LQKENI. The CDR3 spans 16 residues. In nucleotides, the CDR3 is TGTGCCAGCTCACCATTTACAGAGGCCTCTGGAAACACCATATATTTT. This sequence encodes CASSPFTEASGNTIYF.

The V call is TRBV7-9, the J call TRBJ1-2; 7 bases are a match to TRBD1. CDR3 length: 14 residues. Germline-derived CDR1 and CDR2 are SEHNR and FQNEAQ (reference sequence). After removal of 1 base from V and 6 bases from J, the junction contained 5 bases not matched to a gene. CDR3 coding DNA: TGTGCCAGCAGCTTAGTAAAGGGGGCAGATGGCTACACCTTC. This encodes CASSLVKGADGYTF.

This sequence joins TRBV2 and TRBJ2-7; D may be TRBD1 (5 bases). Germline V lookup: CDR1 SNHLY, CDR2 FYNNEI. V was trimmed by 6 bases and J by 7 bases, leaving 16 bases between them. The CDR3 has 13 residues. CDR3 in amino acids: CASSQDTALEQYF. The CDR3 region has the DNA TGTGCCAGCAGCCAGGACACGGCCCTGGAGCAGTACTTC. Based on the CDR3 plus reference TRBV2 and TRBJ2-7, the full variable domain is EPEVTQTPSHQVTQMGQEVILRCVPISNHLYFYWYRQILGQKVEFLVSFYNNEISEKSEIFDDQFSVERPDGSNFTLKIRSTKLEDSAMYFCASSQDTALEQYFGPGTRLTVT.

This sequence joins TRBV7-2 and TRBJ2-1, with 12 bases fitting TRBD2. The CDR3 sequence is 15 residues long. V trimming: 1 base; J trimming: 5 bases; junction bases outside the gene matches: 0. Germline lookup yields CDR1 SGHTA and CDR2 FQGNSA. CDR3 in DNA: TGTGCCAGCAGCTTAGGACTAGCGGGGGACAATGAGCAGTTCTTC. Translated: CASSLGLAGDNEQFF.

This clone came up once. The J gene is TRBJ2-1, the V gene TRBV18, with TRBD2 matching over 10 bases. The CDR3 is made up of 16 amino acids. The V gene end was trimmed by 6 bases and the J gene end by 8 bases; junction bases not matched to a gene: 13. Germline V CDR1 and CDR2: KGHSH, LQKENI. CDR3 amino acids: CASSFHRASGRHEQFF. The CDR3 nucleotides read TGTGCCAGCTCTTTCCACCGGGCTAGCGGGAGACATGAGCAGTTCTTC. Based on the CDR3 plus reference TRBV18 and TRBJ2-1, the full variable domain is NAGVMQNPRHLVRRRGQEARLRCSPMKGHSHVYWYRQLPEEGLKFMVYLQKENIIDESGMPKERFSAEFPKEGPSILRIQQVVRGDSAAYFCASSFHRASGRHEQFFGPGTRLTVL.

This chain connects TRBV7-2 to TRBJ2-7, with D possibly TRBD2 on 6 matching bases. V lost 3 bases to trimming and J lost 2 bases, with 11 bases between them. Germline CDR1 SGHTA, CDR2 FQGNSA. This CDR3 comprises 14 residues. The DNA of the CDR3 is TGTGCCAGCAGCTTCTGGCGGGGTACCTACGAGCAGTACTTC. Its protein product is CASSFWRGTYEQYF.

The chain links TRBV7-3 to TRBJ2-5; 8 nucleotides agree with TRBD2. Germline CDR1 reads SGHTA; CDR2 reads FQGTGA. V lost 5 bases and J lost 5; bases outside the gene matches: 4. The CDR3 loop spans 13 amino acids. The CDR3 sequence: CASSIRLAETQYF. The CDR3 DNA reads TGTGCCAGCAGCATCAGACTAGCGGAGACCCAGTACTTC. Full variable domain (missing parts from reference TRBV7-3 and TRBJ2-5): GAGVSQTPSNKVTEKGKYVELRCDPISGHTALYWYRQSLGQGPEFLIYFQGTGAADDSGLPNDRFFAVRPEGSVSTLKIQRTERGDSAVYLCASSIRLAETQYFGPGTRLLVL.

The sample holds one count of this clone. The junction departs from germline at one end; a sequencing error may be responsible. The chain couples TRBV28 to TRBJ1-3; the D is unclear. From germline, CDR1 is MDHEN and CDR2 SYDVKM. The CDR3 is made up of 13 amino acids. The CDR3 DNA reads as TGTGCCAGCAGCTTATTGTCTGGAAACACCATATATTTT. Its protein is CASSLLSGNTIYF.

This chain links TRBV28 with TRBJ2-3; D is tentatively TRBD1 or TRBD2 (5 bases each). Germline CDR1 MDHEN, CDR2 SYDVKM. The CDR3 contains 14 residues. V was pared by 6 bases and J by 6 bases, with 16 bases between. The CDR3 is CASSPPGAADTQYF. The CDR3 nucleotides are TGTGCCAGCAGCCCACCCGGGGCTGCGGATACGCAGTATTTT.

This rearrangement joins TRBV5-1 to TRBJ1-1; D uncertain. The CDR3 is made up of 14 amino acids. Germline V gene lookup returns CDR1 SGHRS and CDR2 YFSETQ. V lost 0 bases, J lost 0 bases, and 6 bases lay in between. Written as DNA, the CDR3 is TGCGCCAGCAGCTTGGACAGAATGAACACTGAAGCTTTCTTT. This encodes CASSLDRMNTEAFF.